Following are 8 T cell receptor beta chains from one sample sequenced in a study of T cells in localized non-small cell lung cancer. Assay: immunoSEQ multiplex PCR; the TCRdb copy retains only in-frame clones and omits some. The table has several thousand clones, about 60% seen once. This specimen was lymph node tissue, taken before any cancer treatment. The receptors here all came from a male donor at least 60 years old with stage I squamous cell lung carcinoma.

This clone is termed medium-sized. The CDR3 DNA reads as TGTGCCAGCCAGACAGAACTCAATCAGCCCCAGCATTTT. Translation gives CASQTELNQPQHF. This rearrangement joins TRBV9 to TRBJ1-5; a possible D gene is TRBD1 (5 bases). The CDR3 loop spans 13 amino acids. CDR1 is SGDLS and CDR2 is YYNGEE in the germline V gene. V was shortened by 7 bases and J by 3 bases, with 11 bases between the two germline ends.

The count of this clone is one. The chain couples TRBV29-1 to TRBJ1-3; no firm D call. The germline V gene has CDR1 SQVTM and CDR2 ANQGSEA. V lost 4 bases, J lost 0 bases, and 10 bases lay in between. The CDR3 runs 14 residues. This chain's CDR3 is CSVVDPDSGNTIYF. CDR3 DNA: TGCAGCGTTGTAGACCCTGACTCTGGAAACACCATATATTTT.

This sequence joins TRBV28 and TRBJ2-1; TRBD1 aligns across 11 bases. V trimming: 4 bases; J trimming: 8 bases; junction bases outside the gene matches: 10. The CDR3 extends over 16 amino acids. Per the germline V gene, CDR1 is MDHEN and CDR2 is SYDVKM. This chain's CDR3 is CASSSPMDRGRDEQFF. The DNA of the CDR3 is TGTGCCAGCAGTTCCCCGATGGACAGGGGGCGGGATGAGCAGTTCTTC.

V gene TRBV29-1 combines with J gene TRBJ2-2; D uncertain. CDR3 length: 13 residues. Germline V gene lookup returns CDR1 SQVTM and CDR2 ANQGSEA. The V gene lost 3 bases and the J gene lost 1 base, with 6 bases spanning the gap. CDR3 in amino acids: CSVDRQNTGELFF. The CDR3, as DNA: TGCAGCGTTGATCGGCAGAACACCGGGGAGCTGTTTTTT.

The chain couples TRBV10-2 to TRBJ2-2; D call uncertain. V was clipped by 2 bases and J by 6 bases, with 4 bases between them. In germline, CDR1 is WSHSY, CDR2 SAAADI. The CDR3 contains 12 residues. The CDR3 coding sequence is TGCGCCAGCAGTGAGGAGGCCGGGGAGCTGTTTTTT. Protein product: CASSEEAGELFF.

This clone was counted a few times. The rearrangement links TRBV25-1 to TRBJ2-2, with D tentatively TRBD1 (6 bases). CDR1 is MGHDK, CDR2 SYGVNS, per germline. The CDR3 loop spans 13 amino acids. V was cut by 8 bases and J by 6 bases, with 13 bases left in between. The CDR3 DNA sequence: TGTGCCAGCGGTAGACAGGAATCCGGGGAGCTGTTTTTT. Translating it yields CASGRQESGELFF.

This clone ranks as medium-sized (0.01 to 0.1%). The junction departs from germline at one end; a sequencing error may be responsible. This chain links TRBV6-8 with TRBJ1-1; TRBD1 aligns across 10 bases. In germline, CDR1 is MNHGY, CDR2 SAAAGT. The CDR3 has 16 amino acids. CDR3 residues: CAISSRDGQGDTEAFF. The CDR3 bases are TGTGCCATCAGTTCAAGAGATGGACAGGGGGACACTGAAGCTTTCTTT.

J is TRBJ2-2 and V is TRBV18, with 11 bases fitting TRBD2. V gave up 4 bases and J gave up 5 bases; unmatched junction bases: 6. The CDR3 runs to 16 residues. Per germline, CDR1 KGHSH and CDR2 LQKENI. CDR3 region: CASSQLAGDVTGELFF. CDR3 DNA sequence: TGTGCCAGCTCACAACTAGCGGGAGATGTAACCGGGGAGCTGTTTTTT.